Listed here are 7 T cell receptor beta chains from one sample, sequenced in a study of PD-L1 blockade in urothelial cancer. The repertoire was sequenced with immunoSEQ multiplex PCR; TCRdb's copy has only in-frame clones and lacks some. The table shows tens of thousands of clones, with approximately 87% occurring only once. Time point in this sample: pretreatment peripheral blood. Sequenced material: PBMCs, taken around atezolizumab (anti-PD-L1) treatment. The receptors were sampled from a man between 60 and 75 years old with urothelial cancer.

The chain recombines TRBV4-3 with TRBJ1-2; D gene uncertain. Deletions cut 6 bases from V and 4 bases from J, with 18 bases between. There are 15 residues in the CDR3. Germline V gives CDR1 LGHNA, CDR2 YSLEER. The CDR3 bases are TGCGCCAGCAGGCCAAGGAATGAGGATGGCTATGGCTACACCTTC. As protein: CASRPRNEDGYGYTF.

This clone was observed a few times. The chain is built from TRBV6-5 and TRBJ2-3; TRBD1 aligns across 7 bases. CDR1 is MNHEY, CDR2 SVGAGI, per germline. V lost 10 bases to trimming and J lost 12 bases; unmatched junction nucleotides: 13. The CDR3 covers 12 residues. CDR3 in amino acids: CATQIQQGSQYF. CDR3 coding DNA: TGTGCCACCCAAATTCAACAGGGGAGTCAGTATTTT.

CDR3 coding DNA: TGCGCCAGCAGCATAGGGACAGTGAACATTCAGTACTTC. This translates into CASSIGTVNIQYF. The gene calls are TRBV5-1 and TRBJ2-4; 7 nucleotides agree with TRBD1. V was pared by 4 bases and J by 7 bases, with 5 bases of the junction left unmatched. In germline, CDR1 is SGHRS, CDR2 YFSETQ. CDR3 size: 13 residues. Looking up the rest from reference TRBV5-1 and TRBJ2-4 gives the full variable domain: KAGVTQTPRYLIKTRGQQVTLSCSPISGHRSVSWYQQTPGQGLQFLFEYFSETQRNKGNFPGRFSGRQFSNSRSEMNVSTLELGDSALYLCASSIGTVNIQYFGAGTRLSVL.

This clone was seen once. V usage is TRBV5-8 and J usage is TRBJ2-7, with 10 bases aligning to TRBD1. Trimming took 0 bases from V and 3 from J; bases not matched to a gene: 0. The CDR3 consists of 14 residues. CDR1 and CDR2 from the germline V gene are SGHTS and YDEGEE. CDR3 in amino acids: CASSLGTGGYEQYF. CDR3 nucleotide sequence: TGTGCCAGCAGCTTGGGGACAGGGGGCTACGAGCAGTACTTC. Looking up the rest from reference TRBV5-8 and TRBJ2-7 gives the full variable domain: EAGVTQSPTHLIKTRGQQATLRCSPISGHTSVYWYQQALGLGLQFLLWYDEGEERNRGNFPPRFSGRQFPNYSSELNVNALELEDSALYLCASSLGTGGYEQYFGPGTRLTVT.

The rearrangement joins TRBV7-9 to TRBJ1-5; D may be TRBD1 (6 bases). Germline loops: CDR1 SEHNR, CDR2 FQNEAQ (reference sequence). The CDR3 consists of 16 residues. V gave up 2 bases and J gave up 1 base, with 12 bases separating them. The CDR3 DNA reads TGTGCCAGCAGCTTATCAGGGGAGGGAAGCAATCAGCCCCAGCATTTT. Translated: CASSLSGEGSNQPQHF.

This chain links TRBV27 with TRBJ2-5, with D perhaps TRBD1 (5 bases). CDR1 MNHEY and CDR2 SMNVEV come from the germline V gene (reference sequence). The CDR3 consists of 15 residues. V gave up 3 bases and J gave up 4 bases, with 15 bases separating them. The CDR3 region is CASSFRQTYGETQYF. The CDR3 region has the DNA TGTGCCAGCAGTTTCCGACAGACCTACGGAGAGACCCAGTACTTC.

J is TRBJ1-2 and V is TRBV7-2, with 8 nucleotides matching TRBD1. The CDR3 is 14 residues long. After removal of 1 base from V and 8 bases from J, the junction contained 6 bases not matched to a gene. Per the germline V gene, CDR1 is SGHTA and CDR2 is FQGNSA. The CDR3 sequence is CASSLGQGAQGYTF. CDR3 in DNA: TGTGCCAGCAGCTTAGGGCAGGGGGCCCAAGGCTACACCTTC. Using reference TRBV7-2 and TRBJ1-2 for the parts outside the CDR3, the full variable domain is GAGVSQSPSNKVTEKGKDVELRCDPISGHTALYWYRQSLGQGLEFLIYFQGNSAPDKSGLPSDRFSAERTGGSVSTLTIQRTQQEDSAVYLCASSLGQGAQGYTFGSGTRLTVV.